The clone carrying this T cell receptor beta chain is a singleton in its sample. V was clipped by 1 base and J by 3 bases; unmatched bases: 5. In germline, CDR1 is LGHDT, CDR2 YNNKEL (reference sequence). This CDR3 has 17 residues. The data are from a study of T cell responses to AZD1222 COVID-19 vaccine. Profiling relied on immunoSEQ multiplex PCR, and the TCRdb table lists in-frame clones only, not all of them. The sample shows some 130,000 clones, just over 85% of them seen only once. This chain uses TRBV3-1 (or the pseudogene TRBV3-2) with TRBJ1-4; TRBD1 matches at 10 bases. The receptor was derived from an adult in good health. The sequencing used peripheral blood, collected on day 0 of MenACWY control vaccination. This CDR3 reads CASSQVDRGVSNEKLFF. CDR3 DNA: TGTGCCAGCAGCCAAGTGGACAGGGGGGTCTCTAATGAAAAACTGTTTTTT.